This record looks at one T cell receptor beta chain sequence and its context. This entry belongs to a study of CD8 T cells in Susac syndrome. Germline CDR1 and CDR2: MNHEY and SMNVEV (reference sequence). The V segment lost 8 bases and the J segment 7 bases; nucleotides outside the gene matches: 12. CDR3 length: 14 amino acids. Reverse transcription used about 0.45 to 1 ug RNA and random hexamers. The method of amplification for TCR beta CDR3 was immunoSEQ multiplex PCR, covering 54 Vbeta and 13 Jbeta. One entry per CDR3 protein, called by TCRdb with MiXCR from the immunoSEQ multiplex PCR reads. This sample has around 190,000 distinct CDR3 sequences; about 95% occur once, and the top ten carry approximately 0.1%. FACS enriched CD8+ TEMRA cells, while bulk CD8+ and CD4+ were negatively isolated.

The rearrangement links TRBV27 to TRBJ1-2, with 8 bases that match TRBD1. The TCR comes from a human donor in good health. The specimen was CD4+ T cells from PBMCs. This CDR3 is CASRLGQGWGGYTF. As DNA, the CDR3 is TGTGCCAGCCGACTTGGACAGGGATGGGGTGGCTACACCTTC.